Below, 25 T cell receptor beta chains from the same sample are listed, as sequenced in a study of blood T cell repertoires in COVID-19 (dated by TCRdb to the early 2020s). The method behind the library was the immunoSEQ multiplex PCR assay. TCRdb stores this immuneACCESS table with in-frame sequences only. Part of the clones is absent; in the studies checked, under half of the shortfall reflects unresolved V genes, and no reason is known for the rest. The sample contains 200,000 to 300,000 clones, 88% of them found a single time. Roughly 1.4% of the sample is in the top ten clones. Sequenced sample: peripheral blood. All receptors derive from a man at least 80 years old with acute or convalescent COVID-19.

This clone was seen a single time. Other DNA sequences in this specimen translate into the identical CDR3. This chain links TRBV7-2 with TRBJ1-4; the match to TRBD1 covers 7 bases. The CDR3 covers 14 residues. Germline trimming cut 5 bases from V and 4 bases from J; bases unmatched to any gene: 4. From germline, CDR1 is SGHTA and CDR2 FQGNSA. CDR3 residues: CASSPDRFNEKLFF. Here the CDR3 DNA reads TGTGCCAGCAGCCCGGACAGGTTTAATGAAAAACTGTTTTTT.

The chain carries TRBV28 and TRBJ2-5; 10 nucleotides match TRBD1. There are 15 residues in the CDR3. In germline, CDR1 is MDHEN, CDR2 SYDVKM. After removal of 4 bases from V and 4 bases from J, the junction contained 6 bases not matched to a gene. The CDR3 is CASSSDRGIRETQYF. CDR3 DNA sequence: TGTGCCAGCAGTTCGGACAGGGGGATACGAGAGACCCAGTACTTC.

The rearrangement joins TRBV4-1 to TRBJ2-1; D perhaps matches TRBD2 (6 bases). Looked up from germline, CDR1 is MGHRA and CDR2 is YSYEKL. V lost 1 base, J lost 0 bases, and 10 bases lay in between. CDR3 length: 16 residues. CDR3 protein: CASSQGGLSSYNEQFF. CDR3 bases: TGCGCCAGCAGCCAAGGGGGACTTAGCTCCTACAATGAGCAGTTCTTC.

Written as DNA, the CDR3 is TGTGCCAGCAGTTACTCGAGACAGGATAATTCACCCCTCCACTTT. It translates to CASSYSRQDNSPLHF. This chain joins TRBV6-2 or TRBV6-3 and TRBJ1-6; D might be TRBD1 (6 bases). Trimming took off 0 bases at V and 5 bases at J, with 8 bases between the two ends. Germline V CDR1 and CDR2: MNHEY, SVGEGT. CDR3 length: 15 amino acids.

This rearrangement joins TRBV27 to TRBJ2-3; possibly TRBD1 for D (6 bases). The germline CDR1 and CDR2 sequences are MNHEY and SMNVEV (reference sequence). The CDR3 is made up of 14 amino acids. Trimming took off 5 bases at V and 0 bases at J, with 9 bases between the two ends. The CDR3 protein is CASSPDRSTDTQYF. CDR3 nucleotide sequence: TGTGCCAGCAGTCCCGACAGGAGCACAGATACGCAGTATTTT.

The chain carries TRBV28 and TRBJ1-1; D is undetermined. Germline CDR1 reads MDHEN; CDR2 reads SYDVKM. The V end was cut by 1 base, the J end by 0 bases, with 6 bases between. There are 14 residues in the CDR3. The CDR3 bases are TGTGCCAGCAGTTTATCGGTTATGAACACTGAAGCTTTCTTT. Its translation: CASSLSVMNTEAFF. The full variable domain, completed using reference TRBV28 and TRBJ1-1, is DVKVTQSSRYLVKRTGEKVFLECVQDMDHENMFWYRQDPGLGLRLIYFSYDVKMKEKGDIPEGYSVSREKKERFSLILESASTNQTSMYLCASSLSVMNTEAFFGQGTRLTVV.

The chain has TRBV4-2 and TRBJ1-1; perhaps TRBD1 as D (6 bases). The CDR3 contains 14 residues. In germline, CDR1 is LGHNA, CDR2 YNFKEQ. Deletions cut 0 bases from V and 11 bases from J, with 16 bases between. The CDR3: CASSQDPFGGRAFF. The CDR3 bases are TGTGCCAGCAGCCAAGATCCATTTGGGGGCAGGGCTTTCTTT.

The V and J genes are TRBV7-9 and TRBJ2-3, with unresolved D. There are 12 residues in the CDR3. V dropped 8 bases and J dropped 6 bases, with 12 bases sitting between them. CDR1 SEHNR and CDR2 FQNEAQ come from the germline V gene (reference sequence). The CDR3 protein is CASDSIGDTQYF. The DNA of the CDR3 is TGTGCCAGCGATTCGATCGGTGATACGCAGTATTTT.

The genes are TRBV6-5 and TRBJ2-5, with 16 bases that match TRBD2. Germline V lookup: CDR1 MNHEY, CDR2 SVGAGI. The CDR3 contains 15 residues. V shed 6 bases, J shed 5 bases, and the junction held 3 bases outside the gene matches. CDR3 nucleotide sequence: TGTGCCAGCAGCCCGGGACTAGCGGGAGGGGAGACCCAGTACTTC. Its protein is CASSPGLAGGETQYF.

J is TRBJ2-2 and V is TRBV2, with 7 positions matching TRBD1. In germline, CDR1 is SNHLY, CDR2 FYNNEI. V trimming: 6 bases; J trimming: 1 base; junction bases outside the gene matches: 8. The CDR3 length is 16 residues. CDR3 sequence reads: CASRGTGVQNTGELFF. The DNA of the CDR3 is TGTGCCAGCAGAGGAACAGGGGTCCAGAACACCGGGGAGCTGTTTTTT.

CDR3 protein: CATHGAGPQGGELFF. CDR3 bases: TGCGCCACCCACGGGGCGGGGCCCCAGGGCGGGGAGCTGTTTTTT. This chain connects TRBV10-2 to TRBJ2-2, with D tentatively TRBD2 (6 bases). V was cut by 10 bases and J by 7 bases, with 22 bases left in between. The CDR3 runs to 15 residues. The germline V gene has CDR1 WSHSY and CDR2 SAAADI.

CDR3 protein: CASSLAALAGAYNEQFF. In DNA form, the CDR3 reads TGTGCCAGCAGCTTAGCAGCACTAGCGGGAGCTTACAATGAGCAGTTCTTC. J is TRBJ2-1 and V is TRBV7-2; 11 bases are shared with TRBD2. The ends lost 0 bases at V and 4 bases at J; junction bases unmatched: 5. Germline-derived CDR1 and CDR2 are SGHTA and FQGNSA. This CDR3 region has 17 residues.

The chain couples TRBV9 to TRBJ2-3; D remains ambiguous. Trimming took off 0 bases at V and 1 base at J, with 9 bases between the two ends. The CDR3 consists of 15 residues. Germline loops: CDR1 SGDLS, CDR2 YYNGEE. The CDR3 spells CASSVGRRGTDTQYF. The CDR3 DNA is TGTGCCAGCAGCGTAGGGCGGCGAGGCACAGATACGCAGTATTTT.

The chain carries TRBV7-9 and TRBJ2-7, with 7 bases fitting TRBD1. The CDR3 totals 13 residues. The germline gives CDR1 SEHNR, CDR2 FQNEAQ (reference sequence). V shed 4 bases, J shed 2 bases, and the junction held 2 bases outside the gene matches. The CDR3 protein is CASSWGQPYEQYF. CDR3 nucleotide sequence: TGTGCCAGCAGCTGGGGACAGCCCTACGAGCAGTACTTC.

The V and J genes are TRBV7-2 and TRBJ1-1, with D possibly TRBD1 on 5 matching bases. This CDR3 has 14 amino acids. The V and J ends lost 3 bases and 2 bases respectively, with 10 bases between them. CDR1 and CDR2 (germline): SGHTA, FQGNSA. CDR3 region: CASSFPQGNTEAFF. The CDR3 DNA reads as TGTGCCAGCAGCTTCCCGCAGGGAAACACTGAAGCTTTCTTT. The full variable domain, in which reference TRBV7-2 and TRBJ1-1 provide the parts outside the CDR3, is GAGVSQSPSNKVTEKGKDVELRCDPISGHTALYWYRQSLGQGLEFLIYFQGNSAPDKSGLPSDRFSAERTGGSVSTLTIQRTQQEDSAVYLCASSFPQGNTEAFFGQGTRLTVV.

J is TRBJ1-2 and V is TRBV25-1; D is ambiguous. V lost 8 bases to trimming and J lost 3 bases, with 13 bases between them. CDR1 MGHDK and CDR2 SYGVNS come from the germline V gene. The CDR3 has 13 amino acids. CDR3 DNA: TGTGCCAGCTCGGCTGGTCGGGACTATGGCTACACCTTC. It specifies CASSAGRDYGYTF.

CDR3 residues: CASLSYNEQFF. The CDR3 nucleotides read TGTGCCAGCCTCAGCTACAATGAGCAGTTCTTC. The rearrangement uses TRBV18 and TRBJ2-1; D is ambiguous. With 8 bases removed from V and 3 bases from J, the gap between germline ends came to 5 bases. The CDR3 is 11 residues long. Germline-derived CDR1 and CDR2 are KGHSH and LQKENI.

The rearrangement links TRBV10-3 to TRBJ1-1; D not resolved. Looked up from germline, CDR1 is ENHRY and CDR2 is SYGVKD. The CDR3 extends over 14 amino acids. The V and J ends lost 2 bases and 1 base respectively, with 8 bases between them. The CDR3 protein is CAISELSGNTEAFF. CDR3 coding DNA: TGTGCCATCAGTGAGCTTTCAGGGAACACTGAAGCTTTCTTT.

V is TRBV10-1 and J is TRBJ2-2; 7 positions agree with TRBD1. In germline, CDR1 is WNHNN, CDR2 SYGVQD (reference sequence). V trimming: 0 bases; J trimming: 4 bases; junction bases outside the gene matches: 5. The CDR3 has 16 amino acids. The CDR3 coding sequence is TGCGCCAGCAGTGAGTCCGGGACAGCGCGCACCGGGGAGCTGTTTTTT. Translating gives CASSESGTARTGELFF.

Points on this clone: This sample includes further DNA sequences coding for the same CDR3. This rearrangement joins TRBV7-2 to TRBJ2-3, with 7 bases matching TRBD2. The J segment lost 6 bases and the V segment lost 5 bases, leaving 2 bases of the junction unmatched. CDR1 is SGHTA, CDR2 FQGNSA, per germline. This CDR3 is built from 12 residues. The DNA of the CDR3 is TGTGCCAGCAGCCCCGGGGGGGATACGCAGTATTTT. This sequence encodes CASSPGGDTQYF.

The CDR3 sequence is CASSLGGQGLSGANVLTF. As DNA, the CDR3 is TGTGCCAGCAGCTTAGGGGGACAGGGCCTCTCTGGGGCCAACGTCCTGACTTTC. The V and J genes are TRBV7-3 and TRBJ2-6; 9 bases align to TRBD1. After removal of 2 bases from V and 0 bases from J, the junction contained 5 bases not matched to a gene. There are 18 residues in the CDR3. The germline gives CDR1 SGHTA, CDR2 FQGTGA.

This rearrangement joins TRBV19 to TRBJ2-7; 7 nucleotides match TRBD1. CDR1 is LNHDA and CDR2 is SQIVND in the germline V gene (reference sequence). This CDR3 has 14 residues. J lost 0 bases, V lost 5 bases, and 4 bases had no gene match. CDR3 residues: CASSRDSSSYEQYF. DNA for the CDR3: TGTGCCAGTAGTCGGGACAGTAGCTCCTACGAGCAGTACTTC.

This rearrangement joins TRBV7-9 to TRBJ1-3, with 7 bases identical to TRBD1. The V segment lost 5 bases and the J segment 0 bases; nucleotides outside the gene matches: 4. Germline CDR1 is SEHNR and CDR2 is FQNEAQ (reference sequence). The CDR3 is 15 residues long. The CDR3 DNA sequence: TGTGCCAGCAGCCATGACAGGGCCTCTGGAAACACCATATATTTT. It translates to CASSHDRASGNTIYF. Together with reference TRBV7-9 and TRBJ1-3, the CDR3 gives the full variable domain: DTGVSQNPRHKITKRGQNVTFRCDPISEHNRLYWYRQTLGQGPEFLTYFQNEAQLEKSRLLSDRFSAERPKGSFSTLEIQRTEQGDSAMYLCASSHDRASGNTIYFGEGSWLTVV.

This chain uses TRBV18 with TRBJ1-6; D gene unclear. The CDR3 spans 17 residues. Germline V gives CDR1 KGHSH, CDR2 LQKENI. Trimming removed 1 base from V and 0 bases from J, with 10 bases in between. As DNA, the CDR3 is TGTGCCAGCTCACCACTCCGAGAAGACTCCTATAATTCACCCCTCCACTTT. Translating gives CASSPLREDSYNSPLHF. Full variable domain (missing parts from reference TRBV18 and TRBJ1-6): NAGVMQNPRHLVRRRGQEARLRCSPMKGHSHVYWYRQLPEEGLKFMVYLQKENIIDESGMPKERFSAEFPKEGPSILRIQQVVRGDSAAYFCASSPLREDSYNSPLHFGNGTRLTVT.

V is TRBV12-3 or TRBV12-4 and J is TRBJ1-1, with D possibly matching TRBD1 (5 bases). The CDR3 sequence is 13 residues long. V dropped 10 bases and J dropped 1 base, with 13 bases sitting between them. This chain's CDR3 is CATQWTPNTEAFF. CDR3 DNA sequence: TGTGCCACCCAATGGACACCGAACACTGAAGCTTTCTTT.